This T cell receptor beta chain emerged from a study of cytomegalovirus exposure and HLA in healthy donors. The CDR3 loop spans 16 amino acids. Primers: 60 Vbeta forward and 13 Jbeta reverse. Repertoires were generated with immunoSEQ multiplex PCR, while TCRdb's copy carries only in-frame clones and drops some. The sample contains 150,000 to 180,000 clones, around 82% of which appear only once. The specimen was PBMCs. The rearrangement links TRBV21-1 to TRBJ2-7; the DNA was not compared with TRBD1, the D call given in the table. TRBV21-1 is listed as a pseudogene. The TCR comes from a woman in her 40s in good health and CMV-seropositive. Here the CDR3 DNA reads TGTGCCAGCAGCACAAAACGGGACACCTACTCCTACGAGCAGTACTTC. It translates to CASSTKRDTYSYEQYF.